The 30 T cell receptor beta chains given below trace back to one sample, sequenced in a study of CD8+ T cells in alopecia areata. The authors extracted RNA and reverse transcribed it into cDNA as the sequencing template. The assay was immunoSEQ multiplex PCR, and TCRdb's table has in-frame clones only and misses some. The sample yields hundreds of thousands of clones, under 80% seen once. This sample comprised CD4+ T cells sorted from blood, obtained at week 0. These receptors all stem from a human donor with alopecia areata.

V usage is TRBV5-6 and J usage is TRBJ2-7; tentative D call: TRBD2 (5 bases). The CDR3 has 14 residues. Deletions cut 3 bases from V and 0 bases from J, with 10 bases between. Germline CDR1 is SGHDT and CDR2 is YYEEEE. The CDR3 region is CASSSEGSSYEQYF. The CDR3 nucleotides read TGTGCCAGCAGCTCAGAGGGCAGCTCCTACGAGCAGTACTTC.

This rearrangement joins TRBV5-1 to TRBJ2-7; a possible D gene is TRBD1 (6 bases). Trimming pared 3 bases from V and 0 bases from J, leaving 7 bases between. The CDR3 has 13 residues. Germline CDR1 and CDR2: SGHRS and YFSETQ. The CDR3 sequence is CASSSGHSYEQYF. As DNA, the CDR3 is TGCGCCAGCAGCTCGGGACACTCCTACGAGCAGTACTTC.

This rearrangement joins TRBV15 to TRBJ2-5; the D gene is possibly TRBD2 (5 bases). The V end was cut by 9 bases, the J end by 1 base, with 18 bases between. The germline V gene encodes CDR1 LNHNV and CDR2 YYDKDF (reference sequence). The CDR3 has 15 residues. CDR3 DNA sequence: TGTGCCACGATCGGGGTACCGGTATCCCAAGAGACCCAGTACTTC. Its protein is CATIGVPVSQETQYF.

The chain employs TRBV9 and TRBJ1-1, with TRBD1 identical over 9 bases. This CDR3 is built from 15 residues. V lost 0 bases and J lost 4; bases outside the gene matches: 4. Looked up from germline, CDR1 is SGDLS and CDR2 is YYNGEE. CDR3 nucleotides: TGTGCCAGCAGCGTAGATGACAGGGGGAGCACTGAAGCTTTCTTT. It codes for CASSVDDRGSTEAFF.

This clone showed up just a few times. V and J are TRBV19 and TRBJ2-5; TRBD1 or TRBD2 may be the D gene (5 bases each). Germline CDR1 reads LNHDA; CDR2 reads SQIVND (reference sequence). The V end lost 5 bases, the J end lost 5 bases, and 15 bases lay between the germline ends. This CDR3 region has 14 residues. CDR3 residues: CASSVTGTSETQYF. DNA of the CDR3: TGTGCCAGTAGTGTGACCGGGACGTCGGAGACCCAGTACTTC.

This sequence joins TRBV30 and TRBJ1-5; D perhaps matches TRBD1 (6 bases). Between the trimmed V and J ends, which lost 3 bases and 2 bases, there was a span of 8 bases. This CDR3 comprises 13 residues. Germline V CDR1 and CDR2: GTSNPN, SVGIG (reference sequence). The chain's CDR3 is CAWRGGRNQPQHF. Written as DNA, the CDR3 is TGTGCCTGGAGGGGGGGCCGCAATCAGCCCCAGCATTTT.

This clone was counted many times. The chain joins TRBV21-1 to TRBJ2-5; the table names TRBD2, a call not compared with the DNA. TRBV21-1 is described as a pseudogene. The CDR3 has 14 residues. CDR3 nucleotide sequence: TGTGCCAGCAGCAATATCGGGGGGGCGGTGACCCAGTACTTC. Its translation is CASSNIGGAVTQYF.

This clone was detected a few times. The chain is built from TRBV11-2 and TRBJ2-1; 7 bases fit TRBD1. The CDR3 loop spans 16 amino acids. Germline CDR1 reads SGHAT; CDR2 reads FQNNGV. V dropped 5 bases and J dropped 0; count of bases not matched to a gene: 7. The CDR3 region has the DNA TGTGCCAGCAGCGTTCACAGGGGAGCCTCCTACAATGAGCAGTTCTTC. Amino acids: CASSVHRGASYNEQFF.

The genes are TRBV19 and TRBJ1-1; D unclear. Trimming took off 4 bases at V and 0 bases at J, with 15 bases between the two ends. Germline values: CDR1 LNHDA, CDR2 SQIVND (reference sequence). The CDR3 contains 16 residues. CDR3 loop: CASSTPFRVVNTEAFF. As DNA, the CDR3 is TGTGCCAGTAGTACCCCGTTTCGGGTGGTGAACACTGAAGCTTTCTTT.

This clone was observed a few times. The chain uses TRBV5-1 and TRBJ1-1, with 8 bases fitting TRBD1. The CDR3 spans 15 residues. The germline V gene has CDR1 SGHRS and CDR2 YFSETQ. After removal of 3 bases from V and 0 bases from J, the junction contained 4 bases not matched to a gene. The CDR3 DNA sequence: TGCGCCAGCAGCTACGGACAGGGTTTGAACACTGAAGCTTTCTTT. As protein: CASSYGQGLNTEAFF.

CDR3 nucleotides: TGCGCCAGCAGTCCCTACAGGGACAGCACAGATACGCAGTATTTT. Residues: CASSPYRDSTDTQYF. This chain links TRBV4-3 with TRBJ2-3; perhaps TRBD1 as D (6 bases). The CDR3 is made up of 15 amino acids. Looked up from germline, CDR1 is LGHNA and CDR2 is YSLEER. The ends were cut back, 6 bases at V and 0 bases at J, with 13 bases in the middle.

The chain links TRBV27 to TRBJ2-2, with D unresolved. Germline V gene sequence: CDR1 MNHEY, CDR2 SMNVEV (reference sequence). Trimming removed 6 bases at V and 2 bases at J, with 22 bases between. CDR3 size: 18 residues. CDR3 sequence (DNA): TGTGCCAGCAGCACCCCACTGAAGAGCCGAATCAACACCGGGGAGCTGTTTTTT. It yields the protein CASSTPLKSRINTGELFF.

The CDR3 here is CAWSFPGTVNQPQHF. The CDR3 DNA follows: TGTGCCTGGAGTTTTCCCGGGACGGTCAATCAGCCCCAGCATTTT. J is TRBJ1-5 and V is TRBV30; TRBD1 might be the D (5 bases). V was pared by 2 bases and J by 3 bases, with 14 bases between. Germline values: CDR1 GTSNPN, CDR2 SVGIG (reference sequence). This CDR3 region has 15 residues. The entire variable domain, with the rest obtained from reference TRBV30 and TRBJ1-5, is as follows: SQTIHQWPATLVQPVGSPLSLECTVEGTSNPNLYWYRQAAGRGLQLLFYSVGIGQISSEVPQNLSASRPQDRQFILSSKKLLLSDSGFYLCAWSFPGTVNQPQHFGDGTRLSIL.

CDR3 DNA sequence: TGTGCCAGCAGTTACTCTGCTCCGGGAGGCAATCAGCCCCAGCATTTT. Translation: CASSYSAPGGNQPQHF. This chain uses TRBV6-5 with TRBJ1-5; D is undetermined. CDR1 is MNHEY and CDR2 is SVGAGI in the germline V gene. This CDR3 contains 16 residues. V was shortened by 0 bases and J by 2 bases, with 11 bases between the two germline ends.

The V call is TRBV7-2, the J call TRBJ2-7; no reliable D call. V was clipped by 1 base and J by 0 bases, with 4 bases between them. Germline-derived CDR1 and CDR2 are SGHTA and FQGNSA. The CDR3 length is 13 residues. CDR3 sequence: CASSLGLSYEQYF. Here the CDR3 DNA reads TGTGCCAGCAGCTTAGGACTCTCCTACGAGCAGTACTTC.

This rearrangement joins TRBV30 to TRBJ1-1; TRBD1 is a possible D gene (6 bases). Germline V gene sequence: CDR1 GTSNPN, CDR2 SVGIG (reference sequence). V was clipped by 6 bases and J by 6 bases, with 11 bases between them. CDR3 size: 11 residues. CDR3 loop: CACRGGSEAFF. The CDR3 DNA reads TGTGCCTGCAGGGGTGGCTCTGAAGCTTTCTTT. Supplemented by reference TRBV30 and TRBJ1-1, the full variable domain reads SQTIHQWPATLVQPVGSPLSLECTVEGTSNPNLYWYRQAAGRGLQLLFYSVGIGQISSEVPQNLSASRPQDRQFILSSKKLLLSDSGFYLCACRGGSEAFFGQGTRLTVV.

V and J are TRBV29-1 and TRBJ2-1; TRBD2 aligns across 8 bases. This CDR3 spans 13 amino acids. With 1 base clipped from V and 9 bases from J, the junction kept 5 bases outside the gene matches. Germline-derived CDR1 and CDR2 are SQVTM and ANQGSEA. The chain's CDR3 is CSVEGRGAAEQFF. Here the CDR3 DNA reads TGCAGCGTTGAAGGGCGGGGGGCCGCTGAGCAGTTCTTC.

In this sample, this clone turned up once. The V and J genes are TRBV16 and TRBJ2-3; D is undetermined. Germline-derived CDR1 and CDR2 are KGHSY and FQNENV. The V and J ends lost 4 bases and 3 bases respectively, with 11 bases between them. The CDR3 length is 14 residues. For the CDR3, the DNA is TGTGCCAGCAGCCCCACGGGTTCTACAGATACGCAGTATTTT. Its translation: CASSPTGSTDTQYF.

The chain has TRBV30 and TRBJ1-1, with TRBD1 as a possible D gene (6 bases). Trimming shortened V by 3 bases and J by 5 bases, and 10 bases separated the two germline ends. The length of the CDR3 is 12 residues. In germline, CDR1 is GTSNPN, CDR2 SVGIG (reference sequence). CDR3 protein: CAWRRGSTEAFF. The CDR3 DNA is TGTGCCTGGAGAAGGGGGAGTACTGAAGCTTTCTTT.

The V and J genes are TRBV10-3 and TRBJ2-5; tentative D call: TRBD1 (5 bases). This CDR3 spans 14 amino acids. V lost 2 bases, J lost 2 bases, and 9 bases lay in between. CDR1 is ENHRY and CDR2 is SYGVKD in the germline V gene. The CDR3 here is CAISEADSQETQYF. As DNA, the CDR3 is TGTGCCATCAGTGAGGCCGACAGTCAAGAGACCCAGTACTTC.

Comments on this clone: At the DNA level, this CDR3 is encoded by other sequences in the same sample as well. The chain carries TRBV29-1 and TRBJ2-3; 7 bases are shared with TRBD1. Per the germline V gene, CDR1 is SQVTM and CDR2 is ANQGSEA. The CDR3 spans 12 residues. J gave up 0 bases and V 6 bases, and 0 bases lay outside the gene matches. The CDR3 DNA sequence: TGCAGCGTGGACAGGAGCACAGATACGCAGTATTTT. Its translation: CSVDRSTDTQYF.

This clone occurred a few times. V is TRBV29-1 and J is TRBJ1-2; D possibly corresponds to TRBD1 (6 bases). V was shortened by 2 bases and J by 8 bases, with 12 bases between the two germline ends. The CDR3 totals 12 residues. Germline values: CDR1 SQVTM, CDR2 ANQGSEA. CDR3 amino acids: CSVEPTGSGYTF. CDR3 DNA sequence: TGCAGCGTTGAACCAACAGGGAGCGGCTACACCTTC. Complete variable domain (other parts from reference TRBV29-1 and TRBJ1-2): SAVISQKPSRDICQRGTSLTIQCQVDSQVTMMFWYRQQPGQSLTLIATANQGSEATYESGFVIDKFPISRPNLTFSTLTVSNMSPEDSSIYLCSVEPTGSGYTFGSGTRLTVV.

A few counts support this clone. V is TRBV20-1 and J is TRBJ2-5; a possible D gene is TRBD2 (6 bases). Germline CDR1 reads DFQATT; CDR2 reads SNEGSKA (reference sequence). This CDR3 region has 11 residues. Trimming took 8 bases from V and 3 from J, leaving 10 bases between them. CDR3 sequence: CSPLAKETQYF. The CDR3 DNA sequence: TGCAGTCCGCTAGCGAAAGAGACCCAGTACTTC.

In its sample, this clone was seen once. The CDR3 sequence: CASSLEGTGHPSTDTQYF. The CDR3 nucleotides read TGCGCCAGCAGCCTAGAGGGGACAGGACATCCTAGCACAGATACGCAGTATTTT. The rearrangement links TRBV4-1 to TRBJ2-3; 8 bases line up with TRBD1. This CDR3 is built from 18 residues. Germline V gene lookup returns CDR1 MGHRA and CDR2 YSYEKL. Losses at the gene ends were 4 bases for V and 0 bases for J; bases not matched to a gene: 12.

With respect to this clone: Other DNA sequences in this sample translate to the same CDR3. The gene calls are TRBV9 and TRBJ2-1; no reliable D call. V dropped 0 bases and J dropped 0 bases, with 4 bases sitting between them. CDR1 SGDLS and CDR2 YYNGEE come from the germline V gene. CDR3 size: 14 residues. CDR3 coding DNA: TGTGCCAGCAGCGTAGGAAGCTCCTACAATGAGCAGTTCTTC. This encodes CASSVGSSYNEQFF.

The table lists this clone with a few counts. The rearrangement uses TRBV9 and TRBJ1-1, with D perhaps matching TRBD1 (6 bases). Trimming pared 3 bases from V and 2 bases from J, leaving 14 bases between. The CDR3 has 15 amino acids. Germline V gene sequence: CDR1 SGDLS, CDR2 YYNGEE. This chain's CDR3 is CASSAGTLGNTEAFF. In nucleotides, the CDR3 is TGTGCCAGCAGCGCCGGGACACTAGGCAACACTGAAGCTTTCTTT.

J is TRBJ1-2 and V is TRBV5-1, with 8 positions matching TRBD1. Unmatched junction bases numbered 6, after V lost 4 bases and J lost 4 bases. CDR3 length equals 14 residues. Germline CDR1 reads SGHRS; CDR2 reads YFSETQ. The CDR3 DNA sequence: TGCGCCAGCAGCCCGGACAGGGAAATCTATGGCTACACCTTC. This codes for CASSPDREIYGYTF. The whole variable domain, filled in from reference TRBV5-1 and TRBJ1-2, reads KAGVTQTPRYLIKTRGQQVTLSCSPISGHRSVSWYQQTPGQGLQFLFEYFSETQRNKGNFPGRFSGRQFSNSRSEMNVSTLELGDSALYLCASSPDREIYGYTFGSGTRLTVV.

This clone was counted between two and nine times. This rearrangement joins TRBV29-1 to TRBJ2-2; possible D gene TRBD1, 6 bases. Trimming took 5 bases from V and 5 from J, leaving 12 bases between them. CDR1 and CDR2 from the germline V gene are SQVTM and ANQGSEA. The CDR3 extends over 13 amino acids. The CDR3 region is CSVYTGLTGELFF. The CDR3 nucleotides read TGCAGCGTTTACACAGGGTTAACCGGGGAGCTGTTTTTT.

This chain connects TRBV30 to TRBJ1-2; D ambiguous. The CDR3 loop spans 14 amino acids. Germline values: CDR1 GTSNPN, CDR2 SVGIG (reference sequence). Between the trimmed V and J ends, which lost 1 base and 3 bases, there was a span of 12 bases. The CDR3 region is CAWSEKTYYYGYTF. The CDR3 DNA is TGTGCCTGGAGTGAAAAGACCTACTACTATGGCTACACCTTC.

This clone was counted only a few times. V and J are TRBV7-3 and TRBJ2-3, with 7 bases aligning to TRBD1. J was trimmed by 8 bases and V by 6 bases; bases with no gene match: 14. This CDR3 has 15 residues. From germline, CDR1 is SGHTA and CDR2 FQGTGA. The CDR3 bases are TGTGCCAGCAGGAAAGACAGGGCGGACCTCGGTACGCAGTATTTT. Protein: CASRKDRADLGTQYF.